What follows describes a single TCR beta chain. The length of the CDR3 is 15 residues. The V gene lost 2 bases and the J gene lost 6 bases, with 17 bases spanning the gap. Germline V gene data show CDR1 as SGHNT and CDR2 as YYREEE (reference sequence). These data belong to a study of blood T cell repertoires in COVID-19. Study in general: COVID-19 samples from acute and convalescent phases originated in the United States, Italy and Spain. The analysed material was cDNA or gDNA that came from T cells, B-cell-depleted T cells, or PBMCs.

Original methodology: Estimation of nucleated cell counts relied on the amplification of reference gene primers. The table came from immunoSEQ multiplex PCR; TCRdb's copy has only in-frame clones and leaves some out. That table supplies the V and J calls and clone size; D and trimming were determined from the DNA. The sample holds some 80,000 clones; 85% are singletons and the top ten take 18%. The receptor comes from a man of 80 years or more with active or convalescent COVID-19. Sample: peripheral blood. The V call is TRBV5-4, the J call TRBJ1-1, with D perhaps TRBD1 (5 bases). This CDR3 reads CASSFERGGSAEAFF. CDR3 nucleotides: TGTGCCAGCAGCTTCGAAAGGGGTGGGTCAGCTGAAGCTTTCTTT. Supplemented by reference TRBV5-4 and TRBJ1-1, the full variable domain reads ETGVTQSPTHLIKTRGQQVTLRCSSQSGHNTVSWYQQALGQGPQFIFQYYREEENGRGNFPPRFSGLQFPNYSSELNVNALELDDSALYLCASSFERGGSAEAFFGQGTRLTVV.